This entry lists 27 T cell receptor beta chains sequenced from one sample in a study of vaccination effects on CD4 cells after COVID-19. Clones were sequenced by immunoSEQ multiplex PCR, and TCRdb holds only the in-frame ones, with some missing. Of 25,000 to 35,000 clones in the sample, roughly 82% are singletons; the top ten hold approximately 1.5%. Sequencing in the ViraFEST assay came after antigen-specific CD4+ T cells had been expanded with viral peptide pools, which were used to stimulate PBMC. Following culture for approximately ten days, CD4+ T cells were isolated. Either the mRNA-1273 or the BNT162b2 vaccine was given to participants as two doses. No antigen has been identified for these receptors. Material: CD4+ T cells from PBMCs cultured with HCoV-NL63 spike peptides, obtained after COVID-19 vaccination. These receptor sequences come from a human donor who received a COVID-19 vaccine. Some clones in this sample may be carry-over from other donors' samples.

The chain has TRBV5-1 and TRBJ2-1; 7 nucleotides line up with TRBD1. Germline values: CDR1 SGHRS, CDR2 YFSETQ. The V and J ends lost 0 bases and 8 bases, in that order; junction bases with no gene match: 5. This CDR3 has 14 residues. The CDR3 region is CASSLGQGVHEQFF. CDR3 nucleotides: TGCGCCAGCAGCTTGGGACAGGGAGTGCATGAGCAGTTCTTC.

This CDR3 is CATSDFGEKLFF. In DNA, the CDR3 is TGTGCCACCAGTGATTTTGGTGAAAAACTGTTTTTT. This chain uses TRBV24-1 with TRBJ1-4; D unresolved. The CDR3 is 12 residues long. Germline V lookup: CDR1 KGHDR, CDR2 SFDVKD. V was shortened by 1 base and J by 7 bases, with 3 bases between the two germline ends.

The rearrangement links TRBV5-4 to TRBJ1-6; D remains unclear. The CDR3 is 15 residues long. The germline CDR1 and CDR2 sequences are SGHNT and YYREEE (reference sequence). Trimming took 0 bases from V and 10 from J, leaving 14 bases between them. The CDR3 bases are TGTGCCAGCAGCTTGGGCGGCAGAAACGAATCACCCCTCCACTTT. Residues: CASSLGGRNESPLHF.

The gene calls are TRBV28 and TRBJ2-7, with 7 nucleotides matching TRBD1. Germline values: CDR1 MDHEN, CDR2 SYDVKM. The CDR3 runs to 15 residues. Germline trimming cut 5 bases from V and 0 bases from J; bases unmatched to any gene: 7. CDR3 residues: CASSGVGTDSYEQYV. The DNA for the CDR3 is TGTGCCAGCAGTGGGGTTGGGACAGACTCCTACGAGCAGTACGTC.

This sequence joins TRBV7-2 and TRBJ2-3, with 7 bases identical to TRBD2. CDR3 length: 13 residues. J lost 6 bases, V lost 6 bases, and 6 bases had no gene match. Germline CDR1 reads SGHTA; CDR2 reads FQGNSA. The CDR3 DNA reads TGTGCCAGCAGGCCGGGAGGTGCCGATACGCAGTATTTT. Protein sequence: CASRPGGADTQYF. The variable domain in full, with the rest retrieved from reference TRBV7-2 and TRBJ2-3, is GAGVSQSPSNKVTEKGKDVELRCDPISGHTALYWYRQSLGQGLEFLIYFQGNSAPDKSGLPSDRFSAERTGGSVSTLTIQRTQQEDSAVYLCASRPGGADTQYFGPGTRLTVL.

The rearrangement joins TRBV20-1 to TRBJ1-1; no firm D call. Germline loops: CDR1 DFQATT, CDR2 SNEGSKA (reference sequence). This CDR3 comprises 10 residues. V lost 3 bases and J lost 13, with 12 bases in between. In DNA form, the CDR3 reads TGCAGTGCTAGGGTAGGACTGGGTTTCTTT. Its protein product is CSARVGLGFF.

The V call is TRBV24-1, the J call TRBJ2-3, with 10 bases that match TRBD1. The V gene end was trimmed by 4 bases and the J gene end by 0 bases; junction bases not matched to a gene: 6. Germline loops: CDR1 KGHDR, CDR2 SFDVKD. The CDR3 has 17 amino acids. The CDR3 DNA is TGTGCCACCAGTGACCTCGACAGGGGGCACAGCACAGATACGCAGTATTTT. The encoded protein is CATSDLDRGHSTDTQYF.

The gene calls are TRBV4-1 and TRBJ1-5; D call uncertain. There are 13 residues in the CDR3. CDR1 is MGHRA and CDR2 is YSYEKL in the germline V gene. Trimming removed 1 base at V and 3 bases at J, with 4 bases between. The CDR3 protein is CASSQVINQPQHF. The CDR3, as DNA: TGCGCCAGCAGCCAAGTTATCAATCAGCCCCAGCATTTT.

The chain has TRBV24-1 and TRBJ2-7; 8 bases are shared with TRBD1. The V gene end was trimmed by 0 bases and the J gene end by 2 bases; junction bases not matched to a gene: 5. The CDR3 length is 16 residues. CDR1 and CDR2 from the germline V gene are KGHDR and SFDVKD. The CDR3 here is CATSDLATGGPYEQYV. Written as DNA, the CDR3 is TGTGCCACCAGTGATTTGGCTACAGGGGGGCCCTACGAGCAGTACGTC.

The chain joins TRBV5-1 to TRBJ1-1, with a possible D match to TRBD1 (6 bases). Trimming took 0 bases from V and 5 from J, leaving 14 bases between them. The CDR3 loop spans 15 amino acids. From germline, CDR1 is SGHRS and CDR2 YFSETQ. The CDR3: CASSLGRGAGTEAFF. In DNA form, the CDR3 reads TGCGCCAGCAGCTTGGGCCGGGGGGCCGGGACTGAAGCTTTCTTT.

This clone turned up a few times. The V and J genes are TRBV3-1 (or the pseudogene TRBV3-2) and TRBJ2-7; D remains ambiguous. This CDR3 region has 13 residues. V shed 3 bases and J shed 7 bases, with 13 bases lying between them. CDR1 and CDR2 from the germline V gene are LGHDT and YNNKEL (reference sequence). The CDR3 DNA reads TGTGCCAGCAGCCATAGGACCGCGGAAGAGCAGTACGTC. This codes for CASSHRTAEEQYV.

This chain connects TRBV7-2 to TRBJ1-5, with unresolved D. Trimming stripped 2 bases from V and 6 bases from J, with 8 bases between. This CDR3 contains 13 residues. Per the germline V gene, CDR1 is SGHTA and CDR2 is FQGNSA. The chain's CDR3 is CASSLSEVQPQHF. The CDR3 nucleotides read TGTGCCAGCAGCTTATCAGAAGTTCAGCCCCAGCATTTT.

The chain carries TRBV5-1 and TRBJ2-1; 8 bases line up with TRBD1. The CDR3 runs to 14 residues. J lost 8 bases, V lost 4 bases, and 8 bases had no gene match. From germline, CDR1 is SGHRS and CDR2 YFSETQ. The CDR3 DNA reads TGCGCCAGCAGCCCTGGACAGGGTAGAGATGAGCAGTTCTTC. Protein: CASSPGQGRDEQFF.

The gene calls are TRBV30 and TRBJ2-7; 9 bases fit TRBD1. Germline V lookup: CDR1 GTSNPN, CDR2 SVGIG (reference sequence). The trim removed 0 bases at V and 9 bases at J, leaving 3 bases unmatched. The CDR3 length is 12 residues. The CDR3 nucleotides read TGTGCCTGGAGTGTACAGGGGGCACGGCAGTACGTC. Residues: CAWSVQGARQYV.

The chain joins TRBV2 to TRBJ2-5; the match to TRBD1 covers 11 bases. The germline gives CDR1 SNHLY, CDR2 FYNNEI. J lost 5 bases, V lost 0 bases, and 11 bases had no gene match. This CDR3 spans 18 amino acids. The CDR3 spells CASSEAQFPGQGDETQYF. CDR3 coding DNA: TGTGCCAGCAGTGAAGCCCAATTTCCGGGACAGGGGGACGAGACCCAGTACTTC.

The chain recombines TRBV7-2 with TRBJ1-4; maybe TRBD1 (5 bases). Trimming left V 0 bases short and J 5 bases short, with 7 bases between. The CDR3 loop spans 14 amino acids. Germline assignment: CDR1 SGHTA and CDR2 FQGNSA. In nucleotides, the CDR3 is TGTGCCAGCAGCTTAGCGGGGGTAAATGAAAAACTGTTTTTT. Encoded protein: CASSLAGVNEKLFF.

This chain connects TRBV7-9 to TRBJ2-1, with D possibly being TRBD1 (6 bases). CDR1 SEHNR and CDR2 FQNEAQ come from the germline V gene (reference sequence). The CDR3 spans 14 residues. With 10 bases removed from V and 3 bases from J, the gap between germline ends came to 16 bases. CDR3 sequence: CATKTGHSYNEQFF. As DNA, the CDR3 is TGTGCCACCAAAACGGGACACAGCTACAATGAGCAGTTCTTC.

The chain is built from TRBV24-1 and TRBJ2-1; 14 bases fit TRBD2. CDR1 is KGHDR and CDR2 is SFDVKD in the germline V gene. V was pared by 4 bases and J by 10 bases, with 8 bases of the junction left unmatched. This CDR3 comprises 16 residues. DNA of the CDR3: TGTGCCACCAGTGACCCGGGACTAGCGGGGGTAGGAGAGCAGTTCTTC. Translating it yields CATSDPGLAGVGEQFF.

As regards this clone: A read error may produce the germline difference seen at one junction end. The CDR3: CASSNRDRLAF. CDR3 nucleotides: TGTGCCAGCTCCAATCGGGACAGGCTCGCCTTC. The chain is built from TRBV18 and TRBJ1-2; 8 nucleotides line up with TRBD1. CDR1 and CDR2 from the germline V gene are KGHSH and LQKENI. The CDR3 runs 11 residues.

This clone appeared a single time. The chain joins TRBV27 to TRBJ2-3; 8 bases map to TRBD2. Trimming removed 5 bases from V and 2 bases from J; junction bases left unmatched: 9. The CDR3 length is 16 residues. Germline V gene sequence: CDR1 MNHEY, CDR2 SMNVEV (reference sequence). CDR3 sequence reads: CASSTPGLVSTDTQYF. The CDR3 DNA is TGTGCCAGCAGTACCCCGGGACTAGTTTCCACAGATACGCAGTATTTT.

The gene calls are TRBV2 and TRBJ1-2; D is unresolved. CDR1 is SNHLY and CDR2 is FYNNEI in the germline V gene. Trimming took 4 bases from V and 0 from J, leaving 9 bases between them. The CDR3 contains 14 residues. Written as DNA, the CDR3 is TGTGCCAGCAGTGGGTTATCAGCTAACTATGGCTACACCTTC. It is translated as CASSGLSANYGYTF.

The CDR3 region has the DNA TGTGCCAGCAGATCAGGTGGTGGCTACACCTTC. Its protein is CASRSGGGYTF. V usage is TRBV6-6 and J usage is TRBJ1-2; D is unresolved. V lost 6 bases and J lost 7, with 9 bases in between. CDR3 length: 11 residues. The germline V gene has CDR1 MNHNY and CDR2 SVGAGI (reference sequence).

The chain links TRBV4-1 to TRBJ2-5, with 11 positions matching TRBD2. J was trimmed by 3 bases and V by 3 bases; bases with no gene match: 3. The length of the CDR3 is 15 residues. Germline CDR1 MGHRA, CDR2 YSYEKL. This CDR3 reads CASSQASGGKETQYF. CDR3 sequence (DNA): TGCGCCAGCAGCCAGGCTAGCGGGGGGAAAGAGACCCAGTACTTC.

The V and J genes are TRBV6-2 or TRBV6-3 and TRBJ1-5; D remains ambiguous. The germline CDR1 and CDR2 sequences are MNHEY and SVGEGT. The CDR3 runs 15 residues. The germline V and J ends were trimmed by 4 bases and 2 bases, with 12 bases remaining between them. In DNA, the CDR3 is TGTGCCAGCAGTTTTACGGTGTATGGCAATCAGCCCCAGCATTTT. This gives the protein CASSFTVYGNQPQHF.

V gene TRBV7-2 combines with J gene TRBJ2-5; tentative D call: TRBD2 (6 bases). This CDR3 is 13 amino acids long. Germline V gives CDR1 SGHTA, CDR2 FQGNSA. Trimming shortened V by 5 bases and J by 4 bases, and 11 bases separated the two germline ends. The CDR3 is CASSTWGGETQYF. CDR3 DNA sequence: TGTGCCAGCAGCACCTGGGGAGGAGAGACCCAGTACTTC.

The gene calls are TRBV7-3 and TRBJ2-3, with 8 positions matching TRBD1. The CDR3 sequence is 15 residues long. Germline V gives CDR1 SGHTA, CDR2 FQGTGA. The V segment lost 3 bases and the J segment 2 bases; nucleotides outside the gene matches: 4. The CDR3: CASSFRTGTTDTQYF. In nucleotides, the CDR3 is TGTGCCAGCAGCTTCAGGACAGGGACCACAGATACGCAGTATTTT.

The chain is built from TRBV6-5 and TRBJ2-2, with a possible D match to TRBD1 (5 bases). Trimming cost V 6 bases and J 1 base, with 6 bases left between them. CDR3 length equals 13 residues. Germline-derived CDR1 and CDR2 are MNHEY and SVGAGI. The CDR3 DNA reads TGTGCCAGCAGGCAGGGGAACACCGGGGAGCTGTTTTTT. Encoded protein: CASRQGNTGELFF.